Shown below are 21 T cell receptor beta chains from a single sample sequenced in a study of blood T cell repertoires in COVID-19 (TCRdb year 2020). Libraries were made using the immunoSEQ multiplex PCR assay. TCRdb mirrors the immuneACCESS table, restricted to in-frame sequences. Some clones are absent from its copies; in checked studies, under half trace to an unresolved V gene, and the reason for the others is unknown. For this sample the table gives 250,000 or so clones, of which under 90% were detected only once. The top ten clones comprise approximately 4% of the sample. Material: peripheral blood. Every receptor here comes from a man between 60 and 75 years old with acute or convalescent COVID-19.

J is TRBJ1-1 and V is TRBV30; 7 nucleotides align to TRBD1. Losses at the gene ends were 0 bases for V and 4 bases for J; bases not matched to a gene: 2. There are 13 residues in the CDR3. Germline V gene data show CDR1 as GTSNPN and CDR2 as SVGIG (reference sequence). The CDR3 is CAWSVQGRTEAFF. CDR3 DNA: TGTGCCTGGAGTGTACAGGGGCGCACTGAAGCTTTCTTT.

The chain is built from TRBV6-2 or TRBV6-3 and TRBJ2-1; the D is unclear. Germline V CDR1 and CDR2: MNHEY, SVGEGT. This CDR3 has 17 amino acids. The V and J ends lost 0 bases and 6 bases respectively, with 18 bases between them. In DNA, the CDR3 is TGTGCCAGCAGTTACTCGGGTGTTGAGGCGACCCTCAATGAGCAGTTCTTC. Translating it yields CASSYSGVEATLNEQFF.

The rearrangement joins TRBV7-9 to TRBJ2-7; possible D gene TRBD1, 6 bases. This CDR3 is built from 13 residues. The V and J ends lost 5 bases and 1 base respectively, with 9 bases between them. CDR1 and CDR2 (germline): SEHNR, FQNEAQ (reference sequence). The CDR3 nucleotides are TGTGCCAGCAGCCAGCAGGGGTCCTACGAGCAGTACTTC. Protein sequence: CASSQQGSYEQYF.

The CDR3 region is CASSTYPWRGEFEQFF. Written as DNA, the CDR3 is TGTGCCAGTAGTACCTACCCATGGCGGGGGGAGTTTGAGCAGTTCTTC. This sequence joins TRBV19 and TRBJ2-1, with TRBD2 matching 8 bases. CDR1 is LNHDA, CDR2 SQIVND, per germline (reference sequence). J gave up 9 bases and V 4 bases, and 14 bases lay outside the gene matches. The CDR3 length is 16 residues.

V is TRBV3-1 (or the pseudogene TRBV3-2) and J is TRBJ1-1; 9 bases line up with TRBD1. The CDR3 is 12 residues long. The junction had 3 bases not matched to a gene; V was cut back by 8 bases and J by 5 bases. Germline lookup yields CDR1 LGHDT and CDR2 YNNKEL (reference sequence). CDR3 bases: TGTGCCAGCGAGACAGGGGGGACTGAAGCTTTCTTT. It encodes CASETGGTEAFF.

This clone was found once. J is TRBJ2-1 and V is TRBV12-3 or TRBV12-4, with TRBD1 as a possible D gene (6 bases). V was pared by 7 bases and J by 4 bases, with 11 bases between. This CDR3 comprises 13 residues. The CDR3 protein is CASTFTGYNEQFF. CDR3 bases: TGTGCCAGCACCTTTACAGGGTACAATGAGCAGTTCTTC.

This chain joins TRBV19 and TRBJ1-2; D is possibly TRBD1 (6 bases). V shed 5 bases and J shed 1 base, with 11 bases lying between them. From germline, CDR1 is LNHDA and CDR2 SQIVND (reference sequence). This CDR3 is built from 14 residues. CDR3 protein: CASSVTGYNYGYTF. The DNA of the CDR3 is TGTGCCAGTAGTGTAACAGGGTATAACTATGGCTACACCTTC.

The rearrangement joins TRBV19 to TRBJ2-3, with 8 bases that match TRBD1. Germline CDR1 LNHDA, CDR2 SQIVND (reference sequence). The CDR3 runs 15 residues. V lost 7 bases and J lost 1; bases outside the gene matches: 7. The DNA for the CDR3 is TGTGCCAGTAAGGACAGGGCGATCGGCACAGATACGCAGTATTTT. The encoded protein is CASKDRAIGTDTQYF.

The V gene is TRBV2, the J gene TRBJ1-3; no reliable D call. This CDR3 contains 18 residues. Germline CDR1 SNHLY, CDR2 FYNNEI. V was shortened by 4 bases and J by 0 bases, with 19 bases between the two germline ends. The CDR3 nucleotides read TGTGCCAGCAGTGTTTCCCTCGACACCCGTCTCTCTGGAAACACCATATATTTT. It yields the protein CASSVSLDTRLSGNTIYF.

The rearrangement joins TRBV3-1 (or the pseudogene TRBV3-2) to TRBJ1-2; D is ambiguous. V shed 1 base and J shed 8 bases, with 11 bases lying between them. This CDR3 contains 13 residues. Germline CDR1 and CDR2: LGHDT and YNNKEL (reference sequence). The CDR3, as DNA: TGTGCCAGCAGCCAAGGGGCGCTCTTGGGCTACACCTTC. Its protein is CASSQGALLGYTF.

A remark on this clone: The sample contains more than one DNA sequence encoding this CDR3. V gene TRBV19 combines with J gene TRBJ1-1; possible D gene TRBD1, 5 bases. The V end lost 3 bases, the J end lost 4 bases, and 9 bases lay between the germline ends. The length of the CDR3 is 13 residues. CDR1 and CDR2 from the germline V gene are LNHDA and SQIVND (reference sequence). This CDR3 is CASSIWGGTEAFF. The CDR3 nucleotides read TGTGCCAGTAGTATTTGGGGGGGCACTGAAGCTTTCTTT.

CDR3 coding DNA: TGTGCCAGCAGTTTTCGGCGGACAGTCACTGAAGCTTTCTTT. Amino acid sequence: CASSFRRTVTEAFF. This chain connects TRBV6-5 to TRBJ1-1; possible D gene TRBD1, 6 bases. Germline V CDR1 and CDR2: MNHEY, SVGAGI. This CDR3 has 14 amino acids. Deletions cut 4 bases from V and 4 bases from J, with 13 bases between.

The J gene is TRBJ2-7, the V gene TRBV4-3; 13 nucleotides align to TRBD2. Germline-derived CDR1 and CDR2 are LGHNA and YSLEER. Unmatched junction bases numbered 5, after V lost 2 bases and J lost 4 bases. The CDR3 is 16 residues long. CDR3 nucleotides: TGCGCCAGCAGCCAATCACTAGCGGGAGGGCCGTACGAGCAGTACTTC. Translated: CASSQSLAGGPYEQYF.

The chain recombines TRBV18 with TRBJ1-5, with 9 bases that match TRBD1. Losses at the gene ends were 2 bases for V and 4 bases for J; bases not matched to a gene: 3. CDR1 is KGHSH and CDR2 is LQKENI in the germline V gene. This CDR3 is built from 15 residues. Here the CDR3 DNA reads TGTGCCAGCTCACCATTCGGGACAGGGAATCAGCCCCAGCATTTT. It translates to CASSPFGTGNQPQHF.

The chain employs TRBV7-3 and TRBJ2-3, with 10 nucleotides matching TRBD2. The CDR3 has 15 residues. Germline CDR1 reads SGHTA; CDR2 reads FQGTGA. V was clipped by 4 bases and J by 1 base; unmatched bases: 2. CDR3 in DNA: TGTGCCAGCAGCTCGACTAGCGGGCGCACAGATACGCAGTATTTT. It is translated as CASSSTSGRTDTQYF.

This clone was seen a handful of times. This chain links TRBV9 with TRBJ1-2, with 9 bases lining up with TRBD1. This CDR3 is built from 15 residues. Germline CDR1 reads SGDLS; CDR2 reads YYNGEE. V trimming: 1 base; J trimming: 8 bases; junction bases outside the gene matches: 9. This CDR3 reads CASSVFPGQGGGYTF. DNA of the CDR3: TGTGCCAGCAGCGTATTTCCGGGACAGGGAGGAGGCTACACCTTC.

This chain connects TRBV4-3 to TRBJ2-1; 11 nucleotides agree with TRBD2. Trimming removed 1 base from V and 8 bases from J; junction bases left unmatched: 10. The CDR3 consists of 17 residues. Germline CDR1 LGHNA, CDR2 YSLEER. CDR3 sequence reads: CASSQAHTSGRRDEQFF. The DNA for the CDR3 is TGCGCCAGCAGCCAAGCTCATACTAGCGGGAGACGGGATGAGCAGTTCTTC.

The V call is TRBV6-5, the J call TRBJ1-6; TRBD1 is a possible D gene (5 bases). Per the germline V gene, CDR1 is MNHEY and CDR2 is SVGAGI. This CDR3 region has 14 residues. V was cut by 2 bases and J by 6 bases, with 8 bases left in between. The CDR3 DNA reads TGTGCCAGCAGTTACCAGGGATTTAATTCACCCCTCCACTTT. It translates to CASSYQGFNSPLHF.

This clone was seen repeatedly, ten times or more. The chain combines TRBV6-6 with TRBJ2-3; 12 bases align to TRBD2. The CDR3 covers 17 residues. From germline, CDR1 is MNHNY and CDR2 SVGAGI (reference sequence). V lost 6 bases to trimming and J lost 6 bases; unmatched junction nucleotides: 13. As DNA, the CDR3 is TGTGCCAGCAGGCGATCTAAACTAGCGGGGGGTCCGGATACGCAGTATTTT. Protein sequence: CASRRSKLAGGPDTQYF.

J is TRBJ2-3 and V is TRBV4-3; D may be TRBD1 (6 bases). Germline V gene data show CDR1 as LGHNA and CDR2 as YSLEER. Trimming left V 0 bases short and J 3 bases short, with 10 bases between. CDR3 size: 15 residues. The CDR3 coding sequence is TGCGCCAGCAGCCAAGATAAACAGGGAACAGATACGCAGTATTTT. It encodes CASSQDKQGTDTQYF.

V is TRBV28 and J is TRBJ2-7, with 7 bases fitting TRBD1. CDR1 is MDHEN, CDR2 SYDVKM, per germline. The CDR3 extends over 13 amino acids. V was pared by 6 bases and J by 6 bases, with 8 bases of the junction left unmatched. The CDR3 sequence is CASSPATGREQYF. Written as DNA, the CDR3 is TGTGCCAGCAGCCCCGCGACAGGGCGCGAGCAGTACTTC. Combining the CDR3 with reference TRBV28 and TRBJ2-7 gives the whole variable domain DVKVTQSSRYLVKRTGEKVFLECVQDMDHENMFWYRQDPGLGLRLIYFSYDVKMKEKGDIPEGYSVSREKKERFSLILESASTNQTSMYLCASSPATGREQYFGPGTRLTVT.